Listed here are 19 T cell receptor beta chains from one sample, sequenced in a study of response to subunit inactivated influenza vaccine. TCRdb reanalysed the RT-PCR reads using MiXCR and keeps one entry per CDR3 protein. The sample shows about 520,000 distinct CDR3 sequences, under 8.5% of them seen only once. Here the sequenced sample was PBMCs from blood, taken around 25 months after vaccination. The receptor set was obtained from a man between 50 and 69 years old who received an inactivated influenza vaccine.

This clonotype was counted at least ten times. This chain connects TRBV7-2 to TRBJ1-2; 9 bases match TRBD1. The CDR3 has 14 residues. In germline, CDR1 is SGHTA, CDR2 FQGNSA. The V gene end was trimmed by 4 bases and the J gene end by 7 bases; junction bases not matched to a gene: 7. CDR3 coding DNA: TGTGCCAGCAGCTCCGGGACAGGGCACTTTGGCTACACCTTC. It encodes CASSSGTGHFGYTF.

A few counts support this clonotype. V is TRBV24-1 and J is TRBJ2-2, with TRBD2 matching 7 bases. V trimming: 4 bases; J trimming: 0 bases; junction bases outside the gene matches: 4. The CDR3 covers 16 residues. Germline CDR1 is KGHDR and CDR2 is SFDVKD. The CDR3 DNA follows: TGTGCCACCAGTGACGCTGGGACTACGAACACCGGGGAGCTGTTTTTT. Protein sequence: CATSDAGTTNTGELFF.

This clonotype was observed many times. The CDR3 bases are TGTGCCAGCAGTTTAGCGGATAGCAATCAGCCCCAGCATTTT. Residues: CASSLADSNQPQHF. J is TRBJ1-5 and V is TRBV12-3 or TRBV12-4; D not resolved. The CDR3 runs 14 residues. Trimming took off 0 bases at V and 0 bases at J, with 3 bases between the two ends.

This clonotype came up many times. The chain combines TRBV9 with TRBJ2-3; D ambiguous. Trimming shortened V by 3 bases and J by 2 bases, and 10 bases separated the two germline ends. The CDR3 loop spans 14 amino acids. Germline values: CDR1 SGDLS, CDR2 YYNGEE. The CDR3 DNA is TGTGCCAGCAGCGCTCCTACTCCCACAGATACGCAGTATTTT. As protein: CASSAPTPTDTQYF.

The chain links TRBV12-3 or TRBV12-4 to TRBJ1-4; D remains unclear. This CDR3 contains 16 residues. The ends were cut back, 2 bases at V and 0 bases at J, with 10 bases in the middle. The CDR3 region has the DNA TGTGCCAGCAGTTTATACGGCACCGCAACTAATGAAAAACTGTTTTTT. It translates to CASSLYGTATNEKLFF.

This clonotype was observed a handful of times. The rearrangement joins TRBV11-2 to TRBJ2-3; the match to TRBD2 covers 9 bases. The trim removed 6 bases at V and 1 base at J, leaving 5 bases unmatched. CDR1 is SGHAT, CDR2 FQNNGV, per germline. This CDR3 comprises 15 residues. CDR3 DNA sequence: TGTGCCAGCAGGCGACTAGCGGCACGCACAGATACGCAGTATTTT. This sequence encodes CASRRLAARTDTQYF.

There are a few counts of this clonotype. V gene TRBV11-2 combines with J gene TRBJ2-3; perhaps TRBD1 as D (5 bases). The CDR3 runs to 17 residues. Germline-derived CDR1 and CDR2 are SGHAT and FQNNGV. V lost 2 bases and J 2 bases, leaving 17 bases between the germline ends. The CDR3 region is CASSLRGWTTYTDTQYF. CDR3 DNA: TGTGCCAGCAGCTTACGTGGTTGGACAACCTACACAGATACGCAGTATTTT.

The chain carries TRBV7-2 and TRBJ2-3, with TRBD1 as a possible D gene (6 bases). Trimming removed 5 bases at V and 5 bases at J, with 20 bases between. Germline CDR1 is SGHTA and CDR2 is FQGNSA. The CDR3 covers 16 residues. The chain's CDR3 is CASSLNNPGVVDTQYF. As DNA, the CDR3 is TGTGCCAGCAGCCTCAATAACCCAGGGGTTGTAGATACGCAGTATTTT.

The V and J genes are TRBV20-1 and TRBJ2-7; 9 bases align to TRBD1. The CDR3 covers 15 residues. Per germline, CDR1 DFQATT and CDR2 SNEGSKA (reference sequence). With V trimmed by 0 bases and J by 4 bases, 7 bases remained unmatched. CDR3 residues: CSARDPDRGRYEQYF. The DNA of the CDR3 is TGCAGTGCTAGAGATCCGGACAGGGGTAGGTACGAGCAGTACTTC.

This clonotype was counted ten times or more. CDR3 loop: CASSSTTSPGEQYF. In DNA, the CDR3 is TGCGCCAGCAGCTCAACTACGAGCCCGGGCGAGCAGTACTTC. V usage is TRBV5-1 and J usage is TRBJ2-7; D is unresolved. CDR3 size: 14 residues. Germline lookup yields CDR1 SGHRS and CDR2 YFSETQ. V lost 3 bases to trimming and J lost 6 bases, with 16 bases between them.

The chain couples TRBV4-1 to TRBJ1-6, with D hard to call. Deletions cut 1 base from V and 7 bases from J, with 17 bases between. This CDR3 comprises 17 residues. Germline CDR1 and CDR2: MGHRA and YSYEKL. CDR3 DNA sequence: TGCGCCAGCAGCCAAGTTATGGCCAGGCGGCGGAATTCACCCCTCCACTTT. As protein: CASSQVMARRRNSPLHF.

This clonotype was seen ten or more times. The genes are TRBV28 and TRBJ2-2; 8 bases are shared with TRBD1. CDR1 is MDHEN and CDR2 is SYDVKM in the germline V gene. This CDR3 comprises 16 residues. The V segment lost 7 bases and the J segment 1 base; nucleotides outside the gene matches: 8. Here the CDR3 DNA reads TGTGCCAGCACCCCATCCGGGACAGGGAACACCGGGGAGCTGTTTTTT. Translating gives CASTPSGTGNTGELFF.

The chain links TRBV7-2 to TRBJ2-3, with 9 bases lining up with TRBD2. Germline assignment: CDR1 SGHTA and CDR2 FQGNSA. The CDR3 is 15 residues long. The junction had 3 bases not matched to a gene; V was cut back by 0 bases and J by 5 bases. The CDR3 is CASSLAATSGDTQYF. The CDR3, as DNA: TGTGCCAGCAGCTTAGCGGCGACTAGCGGAGATACGCAGTATTTT.

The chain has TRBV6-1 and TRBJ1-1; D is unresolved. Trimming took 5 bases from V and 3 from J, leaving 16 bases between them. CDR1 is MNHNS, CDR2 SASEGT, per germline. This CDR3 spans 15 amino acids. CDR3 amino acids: CASSRFSTPYTEAFF. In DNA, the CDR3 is TGTGCCAGCAGTCGATTTTCAACCCCCTACACTGAAGCTTTCTTT.

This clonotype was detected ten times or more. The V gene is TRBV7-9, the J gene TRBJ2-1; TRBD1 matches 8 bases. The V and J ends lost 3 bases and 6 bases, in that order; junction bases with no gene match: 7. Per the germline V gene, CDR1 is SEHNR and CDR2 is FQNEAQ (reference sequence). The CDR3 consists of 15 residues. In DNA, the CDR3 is TGTGCCAGCAGCTTGACAGGACAGGGTACCAATGAGCAGTTCTTC. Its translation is CASSLTGQGTNEQFF.

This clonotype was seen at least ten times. DNA for the CDR3: TGTGCCAGCAGCTCCTGGACAGGGGTAAACGAGCAGTACTTC. Protein product: CASSSWTGVNEQYF. This chain joins TRBV7-9 and TRBJ2-7; 9 bases map to TRBD1. From germline, CDR1 is SEHNR and CDR2 FQNEAQ (reference sequence). The CDR3 length is 14 residues. The ends lost 4 bases at V and 5 bases at J; junction bases unmatched: 6.

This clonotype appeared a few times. CDR3 loop: CASSQVEAGMNTEAFF. CDR3 sequence (DNA): TGCGCCAGCAGCCAAGTCGAGGCAGGAATGAACACTGAAGCTTTCTTT. V gene TRBV4-3 combines with J gene TRBJ1-1; D is uncertain. Germline V gene sequence: CDR1 LGHNA, CDR2 YSLEER. The V and J ends lost 1 base and 0 bases respectively, with 12 bases between them. This CDR3 region has 16 residues.

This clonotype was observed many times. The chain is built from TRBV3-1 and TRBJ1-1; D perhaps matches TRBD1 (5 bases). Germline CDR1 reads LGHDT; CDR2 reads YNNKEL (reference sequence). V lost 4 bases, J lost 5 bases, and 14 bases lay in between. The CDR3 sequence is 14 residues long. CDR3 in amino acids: CASSPSGGETEAFF. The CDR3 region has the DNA TGTGCCAGCAGCCCCTCCGGAGGGGAGACTGAAGCTTTCTTT.

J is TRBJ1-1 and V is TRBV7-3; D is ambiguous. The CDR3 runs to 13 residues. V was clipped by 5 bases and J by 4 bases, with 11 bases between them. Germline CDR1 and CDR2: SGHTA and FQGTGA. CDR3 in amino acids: CASSPSSLTEAFF. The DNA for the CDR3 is TGTGCCAGCAGCCCCTCTTCCCTCACTGAAGCTTTCTTT.